The entry that follows covers one T cell receptor (beta chain) sequence. This CDR3 has 17 residues. CDR1 SGDLS and CDR2 YYNGEE come from the germline V gene. Trimming at V came to 4 bases and at J to 3 bases, leaving 13 bases not matched to a gene. The entry originates in a study of blood T cell repertoires in COVID-19. On the study more broadly: Specimens from acute and convalescent COVID-19 originated in the United States, Italy and Spain.

Sequencing used immunoSEQ multiplex PCR; TCRdb keeps in-frame clones, though not all of them. This table has about 100,000 clones, about 90% appearing once. The chain couples TRBV9 to TRBJ1-1, with 9 bases identical to TRBD1. The source is a woman aged 30 to 39 with acute or convalescent COVID-19. Sequencing was done on a sample of peripheral blood. The CDR3 bases are TGTGCCAGCAGCCCGACGGACAGGGGAGGCAGGTACACTGAAGCTTTCTTT. Translation: CASSPTDRGGRYTEAFF.